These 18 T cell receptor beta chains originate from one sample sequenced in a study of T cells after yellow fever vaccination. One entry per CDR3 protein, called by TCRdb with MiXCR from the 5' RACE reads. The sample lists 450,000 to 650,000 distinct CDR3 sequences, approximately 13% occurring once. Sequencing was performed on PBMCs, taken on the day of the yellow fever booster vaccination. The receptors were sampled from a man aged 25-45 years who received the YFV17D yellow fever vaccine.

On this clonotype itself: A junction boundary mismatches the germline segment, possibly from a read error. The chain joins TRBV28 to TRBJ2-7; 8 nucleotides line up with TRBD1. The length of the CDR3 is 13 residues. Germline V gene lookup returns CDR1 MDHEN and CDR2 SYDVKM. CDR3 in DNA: TGTGCCGGCAGTAGACAGGGGCCCTACGAGCAGTACTTC. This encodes CAGSRQGPYEQYF.

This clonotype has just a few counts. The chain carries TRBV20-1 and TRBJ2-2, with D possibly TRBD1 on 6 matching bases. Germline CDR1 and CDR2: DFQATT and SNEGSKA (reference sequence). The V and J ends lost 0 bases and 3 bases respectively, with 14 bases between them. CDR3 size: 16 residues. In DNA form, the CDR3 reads TGCAGTGCTAGAGATAGAGTAGGGGGTCACACCGGGGAGCTGTTTTTT. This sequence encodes CSARDRVGGHTGELFF.

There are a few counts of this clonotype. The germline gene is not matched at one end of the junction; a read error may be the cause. This CDR3 is CASTQSRVSYEQYF. CDR3 DNA sequence: TGTGCCAGCACCCAATCTCGGGTATCCTACGAGCAGTACTTC. The chain recombines TRBV3-1 with TRBJ2-7, with D unclear. The CDR3 length is 14 residues. Germline V gene sequence: CDR1 LGHDT, CDR2 YNNKEL (reference sequence).

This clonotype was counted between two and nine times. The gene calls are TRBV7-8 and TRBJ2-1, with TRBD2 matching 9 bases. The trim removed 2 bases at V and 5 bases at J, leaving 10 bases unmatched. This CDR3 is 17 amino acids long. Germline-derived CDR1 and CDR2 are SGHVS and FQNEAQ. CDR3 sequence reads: CASSLNYETSGDNEQFF. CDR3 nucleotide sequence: TGTGCCAGCAGCTTAAATTATGAGACTAGCGGCGACAATGAGCAGTTCTTC. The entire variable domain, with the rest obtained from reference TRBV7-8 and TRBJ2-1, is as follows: GAGVSQSPRYKVAKRGQDVALRCDPISGHVSLFWYQQALGQGPEFLTYFQNEAQLDKSGLPSDRFFAERPEGSVSTLKIQRTQQEDSAVYLCASSLNYETSGDNEQFFGPGTRLTVL.

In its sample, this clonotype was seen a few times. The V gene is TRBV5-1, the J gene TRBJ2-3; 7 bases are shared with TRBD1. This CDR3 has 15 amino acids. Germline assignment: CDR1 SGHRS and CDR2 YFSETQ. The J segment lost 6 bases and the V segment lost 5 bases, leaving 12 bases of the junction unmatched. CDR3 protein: CASRPQGVGADTQYF. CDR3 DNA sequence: TGCGCCAGCAGGCCCCAGGGGGTGGGGGCGGATACGCAGTATTTT.

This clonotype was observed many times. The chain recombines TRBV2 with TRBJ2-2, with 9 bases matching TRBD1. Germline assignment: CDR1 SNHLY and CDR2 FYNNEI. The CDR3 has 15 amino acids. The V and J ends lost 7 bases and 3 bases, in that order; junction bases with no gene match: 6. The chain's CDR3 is CASTPGTGYTGELFF. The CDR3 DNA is TGTGCCAGCACCCCCGGGACAGGGTACACCGGGGAGCTGTTTTTT.

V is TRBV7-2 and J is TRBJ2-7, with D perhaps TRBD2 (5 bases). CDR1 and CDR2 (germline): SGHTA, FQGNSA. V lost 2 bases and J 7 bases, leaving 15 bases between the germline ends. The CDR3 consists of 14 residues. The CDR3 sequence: CASSLYGISGEQYF. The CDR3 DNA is TGTGCCAGCAGCTTATACGGGATATCGGGTGAGCAGTACTTC.

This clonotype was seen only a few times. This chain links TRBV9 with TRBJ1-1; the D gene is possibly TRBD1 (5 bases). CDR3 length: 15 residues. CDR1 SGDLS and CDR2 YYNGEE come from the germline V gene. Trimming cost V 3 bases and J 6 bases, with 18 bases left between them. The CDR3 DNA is TGTGCCAGCAGCGCCTCGGCCAGGGTGGGATCTGAAGCTTTCTTT. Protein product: CASSASARVGSEAFF.

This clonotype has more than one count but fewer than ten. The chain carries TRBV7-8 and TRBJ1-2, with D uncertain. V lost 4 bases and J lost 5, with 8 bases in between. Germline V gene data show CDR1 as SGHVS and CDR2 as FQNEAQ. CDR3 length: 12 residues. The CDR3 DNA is TGTGCCAGCAGCTCCAGTCGTTATGGCTACACCTTC. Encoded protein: CASSSSRYGYTF.

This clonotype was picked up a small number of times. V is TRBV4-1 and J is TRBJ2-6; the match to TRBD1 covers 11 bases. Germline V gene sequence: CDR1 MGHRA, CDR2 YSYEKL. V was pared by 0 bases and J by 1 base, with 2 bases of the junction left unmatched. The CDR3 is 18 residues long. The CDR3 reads CASSQEGQGVSGANVLTF. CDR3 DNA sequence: TGCGCCAGCAGCCAAGAGGGACAGGGGGTATCTGGGGCCAACGTCCTGACTTTC.

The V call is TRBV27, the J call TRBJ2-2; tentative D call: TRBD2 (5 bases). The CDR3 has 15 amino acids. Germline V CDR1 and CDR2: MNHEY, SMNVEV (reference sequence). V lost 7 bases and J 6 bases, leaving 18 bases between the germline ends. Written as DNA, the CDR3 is TGTGCCAGCACCCCCTTTGAGGGTGGGGCCGGGGAGCTGTTTTTT. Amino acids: CASTPFEGGAGELFF.

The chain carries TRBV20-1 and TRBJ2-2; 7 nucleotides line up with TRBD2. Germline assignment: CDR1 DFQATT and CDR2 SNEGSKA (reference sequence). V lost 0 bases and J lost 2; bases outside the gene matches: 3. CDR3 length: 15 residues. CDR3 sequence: CSARDGGGNTGELFF. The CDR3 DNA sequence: TGCAGTGCTAGAGATGGGGGGGGAAACACCGGGGAGCTGTTTTTT.

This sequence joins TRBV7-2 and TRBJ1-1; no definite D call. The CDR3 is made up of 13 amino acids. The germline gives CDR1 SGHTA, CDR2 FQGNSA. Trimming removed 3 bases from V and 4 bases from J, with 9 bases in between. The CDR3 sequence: CASSFRTPTEAFF. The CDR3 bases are TGTGCCAGCAGCTTTCGGACCCCCACTGAAGCTTTCTTT.

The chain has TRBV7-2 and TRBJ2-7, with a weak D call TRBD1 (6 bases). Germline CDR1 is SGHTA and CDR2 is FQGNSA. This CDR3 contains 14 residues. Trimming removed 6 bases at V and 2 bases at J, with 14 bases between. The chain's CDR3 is CASRRDRNAYEQYF. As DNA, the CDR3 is TGTGCCAGCAGACGAGACAGGAATGCCTACGAGCAGTACTTC.

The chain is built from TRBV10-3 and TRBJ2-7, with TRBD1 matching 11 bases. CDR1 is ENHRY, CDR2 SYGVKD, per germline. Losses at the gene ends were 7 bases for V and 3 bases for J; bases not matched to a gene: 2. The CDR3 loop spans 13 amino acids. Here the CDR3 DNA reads TGTGCCATCATGGGGACAGGGGGCTACGAGCAGTACTTC. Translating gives CAIMGTGGYEQYF.

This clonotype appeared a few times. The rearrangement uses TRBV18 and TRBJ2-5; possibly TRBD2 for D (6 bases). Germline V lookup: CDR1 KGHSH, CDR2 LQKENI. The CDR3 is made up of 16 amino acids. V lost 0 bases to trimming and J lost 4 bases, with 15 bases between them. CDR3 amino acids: CASSPPRGTRGETQYF. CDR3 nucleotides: TGTGCCAGCTCACCACCGCGGGGAACCCGGGGAGAGACCCAGTACTTC.

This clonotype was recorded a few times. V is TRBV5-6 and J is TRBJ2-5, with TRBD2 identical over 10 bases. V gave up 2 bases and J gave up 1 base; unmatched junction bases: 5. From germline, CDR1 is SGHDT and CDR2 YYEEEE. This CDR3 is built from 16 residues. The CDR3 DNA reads TGTGCCAGCAGCTTATGGACTAGCGGCCTCCAAGAGACCCAGTACTTC. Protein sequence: CASSLWTSGLQETQYF.

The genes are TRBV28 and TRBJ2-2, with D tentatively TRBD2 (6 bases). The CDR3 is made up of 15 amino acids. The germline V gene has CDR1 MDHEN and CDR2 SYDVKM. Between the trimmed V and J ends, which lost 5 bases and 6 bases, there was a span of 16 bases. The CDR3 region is CASSPLLAYAGELFF. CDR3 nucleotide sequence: TGTGCCAGCAGTCCACTGCTAGCGTACGCCGGGGAGCTGTTTTTT.